The present T cell receptor beta chain was sequenced within a study of CD8+ T cells in alopecia areata. CDR1 and CDR2 from the germline V gene are MNHNY and SVGAGI (reference sequence). This CDR3 contains 14 residues. The V end was cut by 6 bases, the J end by 5 bases, with 16 bases between. cDNA serving as the sequencing template came from extracted, reverse transcribed RNA. Measured with immunoSEQ multiplex PCR; TCRdb has only the in-frame clones, and not every one. This sample has around 190,000 clones, with 45% to 65% found just once. Treatment in this sample: oral pan-JAK inhibitor, 5-10 mg twice daily.

The chain is built from TRBV6-6 and TRBJ2-5; TRBD2 might be the D (7 bases). The clonotype was recovered from a human donor with alopecia areata. The material was CD4+ T cells sorted from blood, obtained at week 4, from a patient treated with tofacitinib. CDR3 sequence (DNA): TGTGCCAGCAGAAAGGGGGAGGGAGGGGAGACCCAGTACTTC. The encoded protein is CASRKGEGGETQYF.